These 26 T cell receptor beta chains were all obtained from the same sample, sequenced in a study of T-cell memory formation after mild COVID-19. TCRdb re-analysed the 5' RACE reads in MiXCR, keeping a single row per CDR3 protein. The sample contains roughly 480,000 distinct CDR3 sequences, nearly 25% of which appear only once. The sequencing sample was made of PBMCs or a T cell subset sorted from them (not recorded which). Receptors were obtained from an adult woman who had mild COVID-19 (a few samples of this study predate the infection). Cell type and time point are not known.

In this sample, this clonotype turned up a few times. The chain joins TRBV6-5 to TRBJ2-5; D may be TRBD1 or TRBD2 (5 bases each). CDR1 MNHEY and CDR2 SVGAGI come from the germline V gene. The ends were cut back, 5 bases at V and 5 bases at J, with 15 bases in the middle. This CDR3 region has 14 residues. Here the CDR3 reads CASSQSPGPETQYF. The CDR3 nucleotides read TGTGCCAGCAGTCAAAGCCCGGGACCGGAGACCCAGTACTTC.

This clonotype was seen a few times. The rearrangement links TRBV4-3 to TRBJ2-1; 9 bases are shared with TRBD2. The J segment lost 8 bases and the V segment lost 0 bases, leaving 11 bases of the junction unmatched. The CDR3 is 17 amino acids. Germline V lookup: CDR1 LGHNA, CDR2 YSLEER. The CDR3 coding sequence is TGCGCCAGCAGCCAAGAATGGAGAGTAGCGGGAGATTATGAGCAGTTCTTC. It yields the protein CASSQEWRVAGDYEQFF.

The V gene is TRBV24-1, the J gene TRBJ2-1; D tentatively reads TRBD1 or TRBD2 (5 bases each). Germline CDR1 KGHDR, CDR2 SFDVKD. The length of the CDR3 is 15 residues. Trimming pared 4 bases from V and 1 base from J, leaving 10 bases between. This chain's CDR3 is CATSDQGRSYNEQFF. The CDR3 DNA follows: TGTGCCACCAGTGACCAGGGACGGTCCTACAATGAGCAGTTCTTC.

This clonotype was counted only a few times. This chain links TRBV6-2 or TRBV6-3 with TRBJ2-2; 9 bases line up with TRBD1. CDR1 and CDR2 (germline): MNHEY, SVGEGT. The length of the CDR3 is 15 residues. Trimming removed 6 bases from V and 6 bases from J; junction bases left unmatched: 8. Written as DNA, the CDR3 is TGTGCCAGCAGCGACCGGGACAGGGTCTCCGGGGAGCTGTTTTTT. Protein sequence: CASSDRDRVSGELFF.

CDR3 DNA sequence: TGTGCCAGCAGCCCCCCTATCCTGTATACCGGGACTAGCGGACAAGATACGCAGTATTTT. As protein: CASSPPILYTGTSGQDTQYF. The chain combines TRBV4-2 with TRBJ2-3; TRBD2 aligns across 11 bases. This CDR3 has 20 amino acids. The germline CDR1 and CDR2 sequences are LGHNA and YNFKEQ. J was trimmed by 5 bases and V by 4 bases; bases with no gene match: 20.

The chain couples TRBV20-1 to TRBJ2-1; TRBD2 aligns across 12 bases. V was clipped by 3 bases and J by 5 bases; unmatched bases: 2. Looked up from germline, CDR1 is DFQATT and CDR2 is SNEGSKA (reference sequence). The CDR3 length is 14 residues. The CDR3 nucleotides read TGCAGTGCTAGGGGACTAGCGGGCCACAATGAGCAGTTCTTC. Its protein is CSARGLAGHNEQFF.

This sequence joins TRBV4-3 and TRBJ2-7; TRBD1 matches 9 bases. Germline V gene data show CDR1 as LGHNA and CDR2 as YSLEER. Germline trimming cut 6 bases from V and 2 bases from J; bases unmatched to any gene: 8. The CDR3 runs to 15 residues. CDR3 nucleotides: TGCGCCAGCAGGGACCGGGACAGGGCAACCTACGAGCAGTACTTC. Protein product: CASRDRDRATYEQYF.

The chain carries TRBV4-1 and TRBJ1-4; D is unresolved. The CDR3 is 14 residues long. The V gene's germline CDR1 is MGHRA and CDR2 YSYEKL. Between the trimmed V and J ends, which lost 0 bases and 8 bases, there was a span of 10 bases. The CDR3 DNA is TGCGCCAGCAGCCAAGATCACAGTTCGGAAAAACTGTTTTTT. Its translation: CASSQDHSSEKLFF.

V usage is TRBV10-3 and J usage is TRBJ2-3, with 8 bases fitting TRBD1. Germline lookup yields CDR1 ENHRY and CDR2 SYGVKD. This CDR3 has 13 residues. After removal of 2 bases from V and 9 bases from J, the junction contained 4 bases not matched to a gene. CDR3 DNA: TGTGCCATCAGTGAGCCAGGGGGCGAAACGCAGTATTTT. It encodes CAISEPGGETQYF.

This clonotype was recorded a few times. The V and J genes are TRBV3-1 and TRBJ2-3; D unresolved. V was clipped by 5 bases and J by 6 bases, with 12 bases between them. This CDR3 has 13 residues. Germline values: CDR1 LGHDT, CDR2 YNNKEL (reference sequence). This CDR3 reads CASSFGFGDTQYF. CDR3 bases: TGTGCCAGCAGCTTTGGTTTTGGGGATACGCAGTATTTT.

This clonotype appeared a few times. The rearrangement links TRBV24-1 to TRBJ2-1; D gene uncertain. Germline loops: CDR1 KGHDR, CDR2 SFDVKD. Trimming shortened V by 4 bases and J by 3 bases, and 12 bases separated the two germline ends. The CDR3 length is 15 residues. The CDR3, as DNA: TGTGCCACCAGTGAAGGCACTACCGTCTACAATGAGCAGTTCTTC. Amino acids: CATSEGTTVYNEQFF.

This clonotype was recorded a few times. V gene TRBV4-3 combines with J gene TRBJ2-1, with D hard to call. V lost 2 bases and J 3 bases, leaving 17 bases between the germline ends. The CDR3 loop spans 17 amino acids. Germline lookup yields CDR1 LGHNA and CDR2 YSLEER. The CDR3 nucleotides are TGCGCCAGCAGCCAACGGGCAGGCCATTCATACTACAATGAGCAGTTCTTC. It specifies CASSQRAGHSYYNEQFF.

The V and J genes are TRBV2 and TRBJ2-7; no definite D call. V was shortened by 3 bases and J by 1 base, with 7 bases between the two germline ends. The germline V gene encodes CDR1 SNHLY and CDR2 FYNNEI. The CDR3 totals 13 residues. In DNA, the CDR3 is TGTGCCAGCAGTGATCTGGAGTCCTACGAGCAGTACTTC. This encodes CASSDLESYEQYF.

The rearrangement links TRBV11-3 to TRBJ2-3; TRBD2 aligns across 9 bases. J lost 1 base, V lost 3 bases, and 2 bases had no gene match. There are 15 residues in the CDR3. Germline assignment: CDR1 SGHNT and CDR2 YENEEA. Here the CDR3 reads CASSFRTSGTDTQYF. CDR3 DNA sequence: TGTGCCAGCAGCTTTCGGACTAGCGGCACAGATACGCAGTATTTT.

This chain links TRBV6-5 with TRBJ2-1; possible D gene TRBD2, 5 bases. Germline V gives CDR1 MNHEY, CDR2 SVGAGI. V was pared by 7 bases and J by 9 bases, with 13 bases between. CDR3 length: 12 residues. CDR3 coding DNA: TGTGCCAGCAAACTTGGCGGGTCTGAGCAGTTCTTC. It is translated as CASKLGGSEQFF.

The J gene is TRBJ2-1, the V gene TRBV6-2 or TRBV6-3, with 12 bases fitting TRBD2. CDR3 size: 16 residues. CDR1 and CDR2 from the germline V gene are MNHEY and SVGEGT. V shed 4 bases and J 7 bases; nucleotides not matched to a gene: 8. The CDR3 nucleotides are TGTGCCAGCAGTTTCCAGACTAGCGGGGGTGGGAATGAGCAGTTCTTC. It specifies CASSFQTSGGGNEQFF.

This clonotype was detected only a few times. The V and J genes are TRBV3-1 and TRBJ2-7, with D possibly matching TRBD2 (5 bases). The CDR3 runs 15 residues. Germline CDR1 and CDR2: LGHDT and YNNKEL (reference sequence). Trimming took off 1 base at V and 3 bases at J, with 13 bases between the two ends. The CDR3 region has the DNA TGTGCCAGCAGCCAAGGTCCTAGCCGGATCTACGAGCAGTACTTC. It is translated as CASSQGPSRIYEQYF.

CDR3 nucleotide sequence: TGCGCCAGCAGCTTGTCTGCCCAAGCGATCTACGAGCAGTACTTC. It translates to CASSLSAQAIYEQYF. V gene TRBV5-1 combines with J gene TRBJ2-7; D is uncertain. The germline V gene has CDR1 SGHRS and CDR2 YFSETQ. Trimming took 1 base from V and 3 from J, leaving 14 bases between them. The CDR3 is made up of 15 amino acids.

This clonotype was picked up a small number of times. The chain has TRBV7-2 and TRBJ2-3; 8 nucleotides agree with TRBD2. CDR1 is SGHTA and CDR2 is FQGNSA in the germline V gene. V lost 3 bases and J lost 6; bases outside the gene matches: 17. The CDR3 is 18 amino acids. In DNA, the CDR3 is TGTGCCAGCAGCTTTAGCCCTTCGGGGGGGGAGTTCTGGGATACGCAGTATTTT. This gives the protein CASSFSPSGGEFWDTQYF.

The chain employs TRBV18 and TRBJ2-7; 9 bases map to TRBD1. Germline V gene lookup returns CDR1 KGHSH and CDR2 LQKENI. Losses at the gene ends were 0 bases for V and 6 bases for J; bases not matched to a gene: 9. The CDR3 length is 16 residues. The CDR3 DNA reads as TGTGCCAGCTCACCACCCGGACAGGGGATCATCGGCGAGCAGTACTTC. This encodes CASSPPGQGIIGEQYF.

This clonotype turned up a few times. The chain couples TRBV5-5 to TRBJ1-1; no reliable D call. Germline V gene sequence: CDR1 SGHKS, CDR2 YYEKEE (reference sequence). V was cut by 1 base and J by 0 bases, with 13 bases left in between. The CDR3 extends over 16 amino acids. Here the CDR3 DNA reads TGTGCCAGCAGCTTGCTTTTGGCAGAGATGAACACTGAAGCTTTCTTT. This translates into CASSLLLAEMNTEAFF.

Only a few counts were recorded for this clonotype. The V call is TRBV5-6, the J call TRBJ2-7; the D is unclear. The germline V gene has CDR1 SGHDT and CDR2 YYEEEE. Trimming removed 0 bases from V and 7 bases from J, with 17 bases in between. The CDR3 has 15 amino acids. CDR3 in amino acids: CASSLEVNPPTEQYF. The CDR3 DNA reads as TGTGCCAGCAGCTTGGAGGTTAATCCTCCTACGGAGCAGTACTTC.

This rearrangement joins TRBV20-1 to TRBJ1-2; possible D gene TRBD1, 5 bases. V shed 0 bases and J shed 7 bases, with 18 bases lying between them. CDR1 is DFQATT, CDR2 SNEGSKA, per germline (reference sequence). This CDR3 is 15 amino acids long. In DNA, the CDR3 is TGCAGTGCTAGAGACCTGGGACCCCCTCGTAGTGGCTACACCTTC. It is translated as CSARDLGPPRSGYTF.

This clonotype was picked up a small number of times. This sequence joins TRBV27 and TRBJ2-1; D not certain. Germline V lookup: CDR1 MNHEY, CDR2 SMNVEV (reference sequence). This CDR3 is built from 17 residues. The germline V and J ends were trimmed by 4 bases and 0 bases, with 16 bases remaining between them. CDR3 residues: CASSYRPKPSSYNEQFF. The DNA for the CDR3 is TGTGCCAGCAGTTACCGTCCCAAACCCAGCTCCTACAATGAGCAGTTCTTC.

This clonotype was seen a few times. CDR3 nucleotides: TGCAGCGTTAATAGCGGGGGAAACACAGATACGCAGTATTTT. Amino acids: CSVNSGGNTDTQYF. This rearrangement joins TRBV29-1 to TRBJ2-3, with TRBD2 identical over 9 bases. The CDR3 extends over 14 amino acids. Germline V gene lookup returns CDR1 SQVTM and CDR2 ANQGSEA. The V gene end was trimmed by 5 bases and the J gene end by 2 bases; junction bases not matched to a gene: 5.

Only a few counts were recorded for this clonotype. The chain uses TRBV12-3 or TRBV12-4 and TRBJ2-5, with 8 bases fitting TRBD2. After removal of 6 bases from V and 3 bases from J, the junction contained 9 bases not matched to a gene. The CDR3 length is 15 residues. CDR3 sequence (DNA): TGTGCCAGCAGGCGGGGGGAACTAGCGGAAGAGACCCAGTACTTC. Translated: CASRRGELAEETQYF.